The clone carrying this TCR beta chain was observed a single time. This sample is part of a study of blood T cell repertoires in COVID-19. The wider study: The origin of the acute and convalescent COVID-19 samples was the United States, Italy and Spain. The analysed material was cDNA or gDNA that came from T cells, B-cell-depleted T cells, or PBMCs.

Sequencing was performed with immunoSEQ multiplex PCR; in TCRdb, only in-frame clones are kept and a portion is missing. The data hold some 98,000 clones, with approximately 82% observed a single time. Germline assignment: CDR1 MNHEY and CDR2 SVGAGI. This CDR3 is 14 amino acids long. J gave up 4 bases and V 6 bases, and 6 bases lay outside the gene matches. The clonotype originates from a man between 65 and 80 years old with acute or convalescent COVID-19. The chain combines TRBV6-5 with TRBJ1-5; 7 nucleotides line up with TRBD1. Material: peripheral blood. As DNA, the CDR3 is TGTGCCAGCAGCAAACTACAGGGGAATCAGCCCCAGCATTTT. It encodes CASSKLQGNQPQHF.